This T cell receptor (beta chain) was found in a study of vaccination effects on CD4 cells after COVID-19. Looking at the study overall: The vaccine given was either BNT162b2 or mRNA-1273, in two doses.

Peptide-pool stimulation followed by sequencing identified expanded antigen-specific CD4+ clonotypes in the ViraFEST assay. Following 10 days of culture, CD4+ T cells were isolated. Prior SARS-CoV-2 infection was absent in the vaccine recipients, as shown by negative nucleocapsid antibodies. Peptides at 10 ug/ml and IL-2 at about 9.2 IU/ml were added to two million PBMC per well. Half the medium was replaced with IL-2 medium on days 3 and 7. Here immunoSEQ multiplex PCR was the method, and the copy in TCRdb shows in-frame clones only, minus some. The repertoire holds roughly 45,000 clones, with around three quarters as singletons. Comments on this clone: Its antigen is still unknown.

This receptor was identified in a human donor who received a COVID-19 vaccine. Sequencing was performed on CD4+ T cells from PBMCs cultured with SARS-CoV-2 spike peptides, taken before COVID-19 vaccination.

The DNA of the CDR3 is TGTGCCAGCAGTCGATCCAAAATCGCGGGGGGGCGCACAGATACGCAGTATTTT. It is translated as CASSRSKIAGGRTDTQYF. The rearrangement uses TRBV28 and TRBJ2-3, with 9 nucleotides matching TRBD2. With V trimmed by 5 bases and J by 1 base, 13 bases remained unmatched. Germline CDR1 is MDHEN and CDR2 is SYDVKM. The CDR3 covers 18 residues.